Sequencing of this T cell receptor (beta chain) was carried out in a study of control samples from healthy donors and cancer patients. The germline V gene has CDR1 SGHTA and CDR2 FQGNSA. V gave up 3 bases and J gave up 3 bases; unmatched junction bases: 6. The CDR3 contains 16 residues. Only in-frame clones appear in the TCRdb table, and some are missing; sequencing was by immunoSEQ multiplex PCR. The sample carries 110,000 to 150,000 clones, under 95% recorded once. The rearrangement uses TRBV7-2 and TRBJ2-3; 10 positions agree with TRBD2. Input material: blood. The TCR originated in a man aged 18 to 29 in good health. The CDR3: CASSFPAGGRTDTQYF. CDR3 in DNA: TGTGCCAGCAGCTTCCCAGCGGGGGGGCGGACAGATACGCAGTATTTT.